The 31 T cell receptor beta chains below all came from one sample that was sequenced in a study of tumor-infiltrating lymphocytes in glioblastoma multiforme. TCRB libraries came from RNA via three nested multiplex PCR rounds. TCRdb independently ran MiXCR on the multiplex PCR reads; one entry per CDR3 protein. The sample consists of under 15,000 distinct CDR3 sequences, around 60% of them appearing once. Sequencing was done on a sample of brain tumor tissue. Source of these receptors: a male donor with glioblastoma.

About this clonotype: One junction end disagrees with the germline gene, perhaps due to a read error. The chain uses TRBV20-1 and TRBJ1-3; 8 bases fit TRBD1. Per germline, CDR1 DFQATT and CDR2 SNEGSKA (reference sequence). This CDR3 has 14 residues. The CDR3 loop reads CSTRASTGANTIYF. The CDR3 DNA reads TGCAGTACTAGAGCGTCGACAGGGGCAAACACCATATATTTT.

Remarks on this clonotype: The conserved final phenylalanine or tryptophan is absent from the CDR3, which likely points to a read error. The chain recombines TRBV6-6 with TRBJ2-2, with 8 positions matching TRBD2. The CDR3 has 16 amino acids. Germline CDR1 and CDR2: MNHNY and SVGAGI (reference sequence). V dropped 9 bases and J dropped 4; count of bases not matched to a gene: 13. This CDR3 reads CASSPRGGKSTGELFY. The CDR3 DNA sequence: TGTGCCAGTAGTCCCCGGGGGGGCAAAAGCACCGGGGAGCTGTTTTAT.

This clonotype has more than one count but fewer than ten. Given a much more abundant clone one base away, this may be a read error. The final CDR3 position lacks the conserved phenylalanine or tryptophan, pointing to a likely read error. The chain joins TRBV7-9 to TRBJ1-5; 7 positions agree with TRBD1. V shed 5 bases and J 7 bases; nucleotides not matched to a gene: 5. Per germline, CDR1 SEHNR and CDR2 FQNEAQ (reference sequence). The CDR3 sequence is 13 residues long. CDR3 in DNA: TGTGCCAGCAGCCGGGACAGCCAGCAGCCCCAGCATTCT. Encoded protein: CASSRDSQQPQHS.

This clonotype was observed a few times. This chain joins TRBV6-1 and TRBJ2-3; D not resolved. The CDR3 is 12 residues long. Trimming left V 3 bases short and J 5 bases short, with 6 bases between. Germline V CDR1 and CDR2: MNHNS, SASEGT. The DNA for the CDR3 is TGTGCCAGCAGTGACTCATTAGATACGCAGTATTTT. Amino acids: CASSDSLDTQYF.

This clonotype appeared a few times. Its ends do not fully match the called genes, so a read error is possible. In DNA, the CDR3 is TGCAATGCTAGTGGGCAGTTGAACACTGAAGCTTTCTTT. This translates into CNASGQLNTEAFF. The rearrangement links TRBV20-1 to TRBJ1-1; no firm D call. CDR1 and CDR2 from the germline V gene are DFQATT and SNEGSKA (reference sequence). This CDR3 contains 13 residues.

The V gene is TRBV6-6, the J gene TRBJ2-4; TRBD2 aligns across 8 bases. V trimming: 1 base; J trimming: 6 bases; junction bases outside the gene matches: 26. The CDR3 covers 22 residues. Looked up from germline, CDR1 is MNHNY and CDR2 is SVGAGI (reference sequence). CDR3: CASSYWVREAGEPEWGRNIQYF. CDR3 DNA: TGTGCCAGCAGTTACTGGGTTAGGGAAGCGGGGGAGCCTGAATGGGGCAGAAACATTCAGTACTTC.

For this clonotype: The CDR3 does not close with the conserved phenylalanine or tryptophan, likely indicating a read error. The chain employs TRBV4-1 and TRBJ1-2, with D uncertain. This CDR3 is built from 12 residues. Germline loops: CDR1 MGHRA, CDR2 YSYEKL. Here the CDR3 DNA reads TGCGCCAGCAGTCAAGCTGGGTATGGCTACACCATC. Protein product: CASSQAGYGYTI.

By its share, this clonotype is medium-sized (0.01 to 0.1%). V usage is TRBV29-1 and J usage is TRBJ2-1; the match to TRBD2 covers 7 bases. This CDR3 spans 14 amino acids. The germline V gene has CDR1 SQVTM and CDR2 ANQGSEA. V lost 7 bases, J lost 0 bases, and 6 bases stayed unmatched. Written as DNA, the CDR3 is TGCAGCGGGAATTGGGGGGGCTCCTACAATGAGCAGTTCTTC. It translates to CSGNWGGSYNEQFF.

This clonotype is medium-sized (0.01 to 0.1%) by share. The gene calls are TRBV6-6 and TRBJ2-2, with 8 bases identical to TRBD2. The V gene end was trimmed by 5 bases and the J gene end by 4 bases; junction bases not matched to a gene: 9. Germline CDR1 is MNHNY and CDR2 is SVGAGI (reference sequence). The CDR3 contains 16 residues. The CDR3 region has the DNA TGTGCCAGCAGTCCCCGGGGGGGCAAAAGCACCGGGGAGCTGTTTTTT. Translation: CASSPRGGKSTGELFF.

The rearrangement joins TRBV5-5 to TRBJ1-1; D is unresolved. Trimming took 1 base from V and 8 from J, leaving 15 bases between them. Per the germline V gene, CDR1 is SGHKS and CDR2 is YYEKEE (reference sequence). The CDR3 is 14 residues long. The CDR3 loop is CASSLRREGGEAFF. DNA of the CDR3: TGTGCCAGCAGCTTGAGGCGGGAAGGCGGGGAAGCTTTCTTT.

V usage is TRBV15 and J usage is TRBJ1-5; TRBD1 matches at 7 bases. Germline-derived CDR1 and CDR2 are LNHNV and YYDKDF (reference sequence). Trimming took 5 bases from V and 2 from J; bases not matched to a gene: 9. CDR3 length equals 16 residues. CDR3 loop: CATSASTGLGNQPQHF. CDR3 nucleotides: TGTGCCACCAGCGCGTCGACAGGGCTAGGCAATCAGCCCCAGCATTTT.

In regard to this clonotype: As the CDR3 is not closed by the conserved phenylalanine or tryptophan, this likely results from a read error. The chain recombines TRBV29-1 with TRBJ2-3, with a weak D call TRBD2 (5 bases). The CDR3 spans 12 residues. Between the trimmed V and J ends, which lost 1 base and 5 bases, there was a span of 7 bases. CDR1 and CDR2 (germline): SQVTM, ANQGSEA. This chain's CDR3 is CSVEGGIDTQYS. In nucleotides, the CDR3 is TGCAGCGTTGAAGGAGGGATAGATACGCAGTATTCT.

The chain has TRBV5-4 and TRBJ1-1, with D unresolved. Trimming shortened V by 7 bases and J by 1 base, and 11 bases separated the two germline ends. The CDR3 totals 13 residues. The germline V gene encodes CDR1 SGHNT and CDR2 YYREEE (reference sequence). CDR3 residues: CASAGGKNTEAFF. The CDR3 DNA is TGTGCCAGCGCCGGCGGAAAGAACACTGAAGCTTTCTTT.

As for this clonotype: At one boundary the junction diverges from the germline segment, which might be a read error. The chain combines TRBV6-5 with TRBJ2-3; maybe TRBD1 (5 bases). CDR1 is MNHEY, CDR2 SVGAGI, per germline. This CDR3 is built from 16 residues. CDR3 in amino acids: CVSSYSRTRGADTQYF. As DNA, the CDR3 is TGTGTCAGCAGTTACTCGAGGACAAGGGGCGCAGATACGCAGTATTTT.

This rearrangement joins TRBV20-1 to TRBJ2-1, with 12 bases that match TRBD2. The CDR3 is 15 amino acids. V was clipped by 5 bases and J by 6 bases; unmatched bases: 8. The germline CDR1 and CDR2 sequences are DFQATT and SNEGSKA (reference sequence). The CDR3, as DNA: TGCAGTGCTCCCCCACCTAGCGGGAGGGCCAATGAGCAGTTCTTC. Translated: CSAPPPSGRANEQFF.

Concerning this clonotype itself: Because the CDR3's place on the DNA is in doubt, the DNA is left out and the CDR3 is given as listed by TCRdb. The genes are TRBV5-1 and TRBJ2-3; the table gives TRBD2 as D, unverified against the DNA. The CDR3 adds up to 18 amino acids, both ends counted. CDR1 SGHRS and CDR2 YFSETQ come from the germline V gene. CDR3 sequence reads: CASSLYSVAGGITDTQYF.

Sample share makes this clonotype medium-sized (0.01 to 0.1%). The chain links TRBV6-5 to TRBJ1-1, with a tentative D call TRBD1 (5 bases). Germline CDR1 MNHEY, CDR2 SVGAGI. V was clipped by 6 bases and J by 6 bases, with 14 bases between them. This CDR3 has 13 residues. CDR3: CASRRQSWAEAFF. CDR3 DNA sequence: TGTGCCAGCAGAAGACAGTCGTGGGCTGAAGCTTTCTTT.

This clonotype was seen many times. The missing conserved phenylalanine or tryptophan at the end of this CDR3 makes a read error likely. The V and J genes are TRBV6-1 and TRBJ1-1, with TRBD1 matching 10 bases. This CDR3 spans 16 amino acids. V dropped 3 bases and J dropped 10; count of bases not matched to a gene: 14. From germline, CDR1 is MNHNS and CDR2 SASEGT. The CDR3 is CASSDAWGQGIEGAFS. The CDR3 region has the DNA TGTGCCAGCAGTGATGCGTGGGGACAGGGGATTGAGGGAGCTTTCTCT.

This chain uses TRBV18 with TRBJ2-7; no clear D gene. There are 15 residues in the CDR3. Germline loops: CDR1 KGHSH, CDR2 LQKENI. Trimming shortened V by 3 bases and J by 5 bases, and 17 bases separated the two germline ends. CDR3 amino acids: CASSPRQDPGHEQYF. The CDR3 region has the DNA TGTGCCAGCTCACCTCGCCAGGACCCAGGCCACGAGCAGTACTTC.

This chain links TRBV11-2 with TRBJ2-1, with D tentatively TRBD1 or TRBD2 (6 bases each). The CDR3 extends over 17 amino acids. Trimming took 1 base from V and 8 from J, leaving 21 bases between them. Germline V gene data show CDR1 as SGHAT and CDR2 as FQNNGV. CDR3 DNA: TGTGCCAGCAGCTTAGGATGGGGGGCAAAGCGTGGGGATGAGCAGTTCTTC. This sequence encodes CASSLGWGAKRGDEQFF.

Comment on this clonotype: Since a much larger clone is just one base distant, this may be a read error. The V and J genes are TRBV24-1 and TRBJ2-5; the D is unclear. V lost 8 bases and J lost 2, with 14 bases in between. Germline V gene sequence: CDR1 KGHDR, CDR2 SFDVKD. The CDR3 covers 14 residues. The chain's CDR3 is CATTDGGLQETQYF. The DNA for the CDR3 is TGTGCCACCACAGACGGCGGATTACAAGAGACCCAGTACTTC.

The chain combines TRBV12-3 or TRBV12-4 with TRBJ2-3; D is perhaps TRBD1 or TRBD2 (7 bases each). V was pared by 6 bases and J by 1 base, with 20 bases between. The CDR3 is 17 residues long. CDR3 region: CASSRGGAGVGTDTQYF. DNA of the CDR3: TGTGCCAGCAGCAGGGGGGGCGCGGGGGTAGGCACAGATACGCAGTATTTT.

Note on this clonotype: Germline is not matched at one junction end, which may reflect a read error. This chain links TRBV10-3 with TRBJ2-5; D gene ambiguous. CDR1 and CDR2 (germline): ENHRY, SYGVKD. The CDR3 sequence is 13 residues long. The CDR3 loop is CANSGGSQETQYF. CDR3 nucleotides: TGTGCCAACAGTGGTGGCAGTCAAGAGACCCAGTACTTC.

This rearrangement joins TRBV20-1 to TRBJ2-7, with D possibly matching TRBD1 (5 bases). V was clipped by 3 bases and J by 5 bases, with 8 bases between them. CDR1 DFQATT and CDR2 SNEGSKA come from the germline V gene (reference sequence). The CDR3 is 11 amino acids. The CDR3: CSASPGNEQYV. The CDR3 nucleotides are TGCAGTGCTAGCCCAGGGAACGAGCAGTACGTC.

In its sample, this clonotype was seen once. The chain has TRBV29-1 and TRBJ1-2; unclear D gene. The germline V and J ends were trimmed by 0 bases and 10 bases, with 12 bases remaining between them. From germline, CDR1 is SQVTM and CDR2 ANQGSEA. The CDR3 contains 12 residues. The CDR3 nucleotides read TGCAGCGTTGAAGATGGCCCGATTTACTACACCTTC. It codes for CSVEDGPIYYTF.

This clonotype is deemed medium-sized (0.01 to 0.1%). V is TRBV28 and J is TRBJ2-6; the D is unclear. The germline V gene encodes CDR1 MDHEN and CDR2 SYDVKM. Trimming took off 3 bases at V and 1 base at J, with 4 bases between the two ends. This CDR3 contains 14 residues. The CDR3 region is CASSLSSGANVLTF. The CDR3 nucleotides are TGTGCCAGCAGTTTGAGTTCTGGGGCCAACGTCCTGACTTTC.

On this clonotype itself: The final CDR3 position lacks the conserved phenylalanine or tryptophan, pointing to a likely read error. This chain joins TRBV12-3 or TRBV12-4 and TRBJ2-1; D ambiguous. The CDR3 runs 13 residues. V was cut by 6 bases and J by 9 bases, with 15 bases left in between. The CDR3, as DNA: TGTGCCAGCAGCTCCCATGGATCCGGTGAGCAGTTCCTC. This sequence encodes CASSSHGSGEQFL.

The count of this clonotype is one. The gene calls are TRBV20-1 and TRBJ2-3, with D possibly called TRBD1 or TRBD2 (5 bases each). There are 15 residues in the CDR3. Trimming removed 0 bases at V and 5 bases at J, with 15 bases between. Per germline, CDR1 DFQATT and CDR2 SNEGSKA (reference sequence). The CDR3 is CSARDKFGGIDTQYF. CDR3 nucleotides: TGCAGTGCTAGAGATAAGTTTGGGGGAATAGATACGCAGTATTTT.

This clonotype is classed as large. The rearrangement uses TRBV20-1 and TRBJ2-7; TRBD2 aligns across 8 bases. J lost 4 bases, V lost 4 bases, and 12 bases had no gene match. CDR1 and CDR2 (germline): DFQATT, SNEGSKA (reference sequence). This CDR3 spans 15 amino acids. The CDR3: CSAIPTAGVGYEQYF. The CDR3 DNA is TGCAGTGCTATACCTACAGCGGGAGTGGGGTACGAGCAGTACTTC.

This clonotype appeared a few times. Germline is not matched at one junction end, which may reflect a read error. The chain uses TRBV28 and TRBJ2-7; a weak D match, TRBD1 (6 bases). Germline V gene lookup returns CDR1 MDHEN and CDR2 SYDVKM. This CDR3 spans 12 amino acids. CDR3 sequence: CASSQQGYELYF. The CDR3 DNA follows: TGCGCCAGCAGTCAACAGGGCTACGAGCTGTACTTC.

This rearrangement joins TRBV6-2 or TRBV6-3 to TRBJ2-2; D is possibly TRBD2 (5 bases). The length of the CDR3 is 10 residues. V dropped 8 bases and J dropped 13 bases, with 11 bases sitting between them. The germline CDR1 and CDR2 sequences are MNHEY and SVGEGT. The CDR3 DNA sequence: TGTGCCAGCCGAAACCGGGGGCTGTTTTTT. Protein: CASRNRGLFF.